This T cell receptor (beta chain) was profiled in a study of beta chain features in type 1 diabetes. In the case of this clone: The antigen is undetermined.

V lost 1 base and J 5 bases, leaving 13 bases between the germline ends. Germline CDR1 SGHNT, CDR2 YYREEE (reference sequence). The CDR3 is made up of 14 amino acids. Overall study results and limits: TCRB repertoires of naive, central memory and Treg cells appeared more similar among patients than among healthy donors.

Expressed TCRB transcripts got sequenced, as all isolated RNA was reverse transcribed. Sequencing used immunoSEQ multiplex PCR; TCRdb keeps in-frame clones, though not all of them. The sample has under 250,000 clones, about a tenth seen once. The chain couples TRBV5-4 to TRBJ2-7; no clear D. The TCR comes from a man in his late teens or twenties in good health. What was sequenced was central memory CD4+ T cells from blood. CDR3 protein: CASSLSGTHDEQYF. The CDR3 nucleotides read TGTGCCAGCAGCTTGAGTGGCACACATGACGAGCAGTACTTC. The full variable domain, its missing parts supplied by reference TRBV5-4 and TRBJ2-7, is ETGVTQSPTHLIKTRGQQVTLRCSSQSGHNTVSWYQQALGQGPQFIFQYYREEENGRGNFPPRFSGLQFPNYSSELNVNALELDDSALYLCASSLSGTHDEQYFGPGTRLTVT.